The clone carrying this T cell receptor (beta chain) was detected only once. The target antigen is unknown. Other DNA sequences in the same sample also yield this CDR3. Deep level was the assay's run setting. This table comes from immunoSEQ multiplex PCR, and its TCRdb copy is limited to in-frame clones, with some not included. The table shows about 2 million clones, with roughly 95% occurring only once. V shed 0 bases, J shed 1 base, and the junction held 1 base outside the gene matches. The germline gives CDR1 KGHSH, CDR2 LQKENI. The CDR3 is made up of 15 amino acids. In the naive CD8 group, cells lacked CD45RO and were positively selected for CCR7, so terminally differentiated effector memory CD45RA+ cells were left out. Nashville, Tennessee was home to all donors, each a Caucasian adult. This record belongs to a study of shared clonotypes between healthy human individuals. Study-wide points: On the whole, naive subsets had larger estimated richness than memory subsets had.

This receptor was obtained from a young man in good health. Input material: naive CD8+ T cells sorted from blood. This chain joins TRBV18 and TRBJ2-3; 7 positions match TRBD2. The CDR3 loop reads CASSPPAGGTDTQYF. The CDR3 DNA is TGTGCCAGCTCACCACCGGCGGGGGGCACAGATACGCAGTATTTT.